The rows below give T cell receptor beta chains drawn from one sample of a study of metastatic and nonmetastatic thyroid tumors. Using MiXCR, TCRdb reanalyzed the PCR reads. This sample has about 6,500 clones, with approximately 34% found just once. Sequenced material: adjacent normal tissue. Receptors were obtained from a female donor with papillary thyroid cancer or a benign thyroid nodule (not recorded which). Some clones in this sample may be carry-over from other donors' samples. The CDR3 runs from the conserved cysteine through the conserved F or W. The order of the fields is J gene, clone size, V gene, D gene, CDR3 DNA, CDR3 protein. A D gene is named only where the DNA matches it firmly. Clone size is given for some rows only: seen once, a few or many times, or a class if the clone is expanded.

j_call: TRBJ1-2; clone_size: few; v_call: TRBV3-1; d_call: TRBD1; cdr3_nt: TGTGCCAGCAGCCAAGTTGACAGGGCGGATGGCTACACCTTC; cdr3_aa: CASSQVDRADGYTF
j_call: TRBJ1-1; clone_size: few; v_call: TRBV6-5; d_call: TRBD1; cdr3_nt: TGTGCCAGCAGTTACGGGGGACAGGTGAACACTGAAGCTTTCTTT; cdr3_aa: CASSYGGQVNTEAFF
j_call: TRBJ2-2; clone_size: .; v_call: TRBV6-2/TRBV6-3; d_call: TRBD1; cdr3_nt: TGTGCCAGCAGTTACTCGACAGGGGTCGGGGAGCTGTTTTTT; cdr3_aa: CASSYSTGVGELFF
j_call: TRBJ1-1; clone_size: .; v_call: TRBV19; d_call: .; cdr3_nt: TGTGCCAGTAGTATAAAGGGGACCACTGAAGCTTTCTTT; cdr3_aa: CASSIKGTTEAFF
j_call: TRBJ1-2; clone_size: .; v_call: TRBV7-2; d_call: .; cdr3_nt: TGTGCCAGCAGCTTAGGGGGGGGTGGCTACACCTTC; cdr3_aa: CASSLGGGGYTF
j_call: TRBJ2-1; clone_size: .; v_call: TRBV11-2; d_call: TRBD2; cdr3_nt: TGTGCCAGCAGCCCCAGGGGTAGCGGGGGAGGGCCCTACAATGAGCAGTTCTTC; cdr3_aa: CASSPRGSGGGPYNEQFF
j_call: TRBJ2-1; clone_size: few; v_call: TRBV20-1; d_call: .; cdr3_nt: TGCAGTGCTCTGTTTCGAGAGTTATTGTTCTTC; cdr3_aa: CSALFRELLFF
j_call: TRBJ2-7; clone_size: .; v_call: TRBV19; d_call: .; cdr3_nt: TGTGCCAGTAGTATGGAGGGGGCCTACGAGCAGTACTTC; cdr3_aa: CASSMEGAYEQYF
j_call: TRBJ2-3; clone_size: .; v_call: TRBV19; d_call: .; cdr3_nt: TGTGCCAGTTTTGCCATGGGGCAATATACGCAGTATTTT; cdr3_aa: CASFAMGQYTQYF
j_call: TRBJ1-2; clone_size: medium-sized; v_call: TRBV4-3; d_call: .; cdr3_nt: TGCGCCAGCAGCCAAGGGGGGGCCAACAACTATGGCTACACCTTC; cdr3_aa: CASSQGGANNYGYTF
j_call: TRBJ2-5; clone_size: few; v_call: TRBV6-1; d_call: .; cdr3_nt: TGTGCCAGCAGTGAACATGGGGCTCGAGAGACCCAGTACTTC; cdr3_aa: CASSEHGARETQYF
j_call: TRBJ2-7; clone_size: few; v_call: TRBV28; d_call: TRBD2; cdr3_nt: TGTGCCAGCAGGGCGTGGACTAGCGGGCAGGACTTC; cdr3_aa: CASRAWTSGQDF
j_call: TRBJ1-5; clone_size: .; v_call: TRBV4-1; d_call: .; cdr3_nt: TGCGCCAGCAGCCAAGTCCCAGGGAGCAATCAGCCCCAGCATTTT; cdr3_aa: CASSQVPGSNQPQHF
j_call: TRBJ1-1; clone_size: many; v_call: TRBV18; d_call: .; cdr3_nt: TGTGCCAGTACCGGCGACACTGAAGCTTTCTTT; cdr3_aa: CASTGDTEAFF
j_call: TRBJ2-3; clone_size: .; v_call: TRBV20-1; d_call: TRBD1; cdr3_nt: TGCAGTGTGGTTAGGCAGGGGGGCACAGATACGCAGTATTTT; cdr3_aa: CSVVRQGGTDTQYF
j_call: TRBJ2-1; clone_size: .; v_call: TRBV11-2; d_call: .; cdr3_nt: TGTGCCAGCAGCTTAGTCAGGGGCTCCTACAATGAGCAGTTCTTC; cdr3_aa: CASSLVRGSYNEQFF
j_call: TRBJ1-6; clone_size: few; v_call: TRBV20-1; d_call: .; cdr3_nt: TGCAGTGCTAGAGAGATCAATAATTCACCCCTCCACTTT; cdr3_aa: CSAREINNSPLHF
j_call: TRBJ2-1; clone_size: .; v_call: TRBV30; d_call: .; cdr3_nt: TGTGCCTGGAGTGCGCGACTGCCCCACTCCTACAATGAGCAGTTCTTC; cdr3_aa: CAWSARLPHSYNEQFF
j_call: TRBJ2-3; clone_size: many; v_call: TRBV6-1; d_call: .; cdr3_nt: TGTGCCAGCAGTGACTCGCGGGCCGGCACAGATACGCAGTATTTT; cdr3_aa: CASSDSRAGTDTQYF
j_call: TRBJ1-2; clone_size: few; v_call: TRBV25-1; d_call: TRBD1; cdr3_nt: TGTGCCAGCAGTGAAGGGGGGGGACAGGGGAGTAGCTATGGCTACACCTTC; cdr3_aa: CASSEGGGQGSSYGYTF
j_call: TRBJ2-7; clone_size: .; v_call: TRBV5-6; d_call: .; cdr3_nt: TGTGCCAGCAGCTTGGCCCCATCGGTTGTAGAGCAATACTTC; cdr3_aa: CASSLAPSVVEQYF
j_call: TRBJ2-1; clone_size: few; v_call: TRBV27; d_call: .; cdr3_nt: TGTGCCAGCAGTTTAGACGGGAATGAGCAGTTCTTC; cdr3_aa: CASSLDGNEQFF
j_call: TRBJ1-5; clone_size: medium-sized; v_call: TRBV5-5; d_call: .; cdr3_nt: TGTGCCAGCAGCTTGGTGTTCGGGGGCATGCAGCCCCAGCATTTT; cdr3_aa: CASSLVFGGMQPQHF
j_call: TRBJ2-2; clone_size: .; v_call: TRBV19; d_call: .; cdr3_nt: TGTGCCAGCTGGAAGGGAGCCGGGGAGCTGTTTTTT; cdr3_aa: CASWKGAGELFF
j_call: TRBJ1-6; clone_size: .; v_call: TRBV20-1; d_call: .; cdr3_nt: TGCAGTGCTAGAGGCGGGAGGGGCAAAGTTAATTCACCCCTCCACTTT; cdr3_aa: CSARGGRGKVNSPLHF
j_call: TRBJ2-3; clone_size: .; v_call: TRBV5-1; d_call: .; cdr3_nt: TGCGCCAGCAGCTTGGCTAGCTGGAGTGGGTCAGATACGCAGTATTTT; cdr3_aa: CASSLASWSGSDTQYF
j_call: TRBJ1-2; clone_size: .; v_call: TRBV20-1; d_call: TRBD1; cdr3_nt: TGCAGTGCTGAAACCGGGACAGGGCTAGGGGGTAGCTATGGCTACACCTTC; cdr3_aa: CSAETGTGLGGSYGYTF
j_call: TRBJ1-1; clone_size: .; v_call: TRBV6-1; d_call: .; cdr3_nt: TGTGCCAGCAGGTGGGGGTCGGTAGTGAACACTGAAGCTTTCTTT; cdr3_aa: CASRWGSVVNTEAFF
j_call: TRBJ1-1; clone_size: few; v_call: TRBV6-6; d_call: .; cdr3_nt: TGTGCCAGCAGTTACCCGGAGGGTTCGGCTTTCTTT; cdr3_aa: CASSYPEGSAFF
j_call: TRBJ2-2; clone_size: .; v_call: TRBV19; d_call: .; cdr3_nt: TGTGCCAGTACCCCGGACCGGGCCGGGGAGCTGTTTTTT; cdr3_aa: CASTPDRAGELFF
j_call: TRBJ2-7; clone_size: once; v_call: TRBV7-2; d_call: .; cdr3_nt: TGTGCCAGCAGCTTAGGGACGGTCGCCTACGAGCAGTACTTC; cdr3_aa: CASSLGTVAYEQYF
j_call: TRBJ2-5; clone_size: .; v_call: TRBV10-2; d_call: TRBD2; cdr3_nt: TGCGCCAGCAGTGAAAGTCCGCCCGGGGCGGGAGGGCTGGAAGAGACAAGGTACTTC; cdr3_aa: CASSESPPGAGGLEETRYF
j_call: TRBJ2-7; clone_size: .; v_call: TRBV12-3/TRBV12-4; d_call: .; cdr3_nt: TGTGCCAGCAGTTACAACCACGAGCAGTACTTC; cdr3_aa: CASSYNHEQYF
j_call: TRBJ1-2; clone_size: .; v_call: TRBV20-1; d_call: .; cdr3_nt: TGCAGTGCTTGGACAGCTAACTATGGCTACACCTTC; cdr3_aa: CSAWTANYGYTF
j_call: TRBJ1-6; clone_size: .; v_call: TRBV11-1; d_call: .; cdr3_nt: TGTGCCAGCAGCTTAGTCCCACAGGTTTCGCCCCTCCACTTT; cdr3_aa: CASSLVPQVSPLHF
j_call: TRBJ2-7; clone_size: .; v_call: TRBV11-2; d_call: TRBD2; cdr3_nt: TGTGCCAGCAGCGCCCAACCGGGGGGTTCCTACGAGCAGTACTTC; cdr3_aa: CASSAQPGGSYEQYF
j_call: TRBJ1-2; clone_size: .; v_call: TRBV11-3; d_call: TRBD1; cdr3_nt: TGTGCCAGCAGCCCCGGACAGGGCTATGGCTACACCTTC; cdr3_aa: CASSPGQGYGYTF
j_call: TRBJ2-7; clone_size: few; v_call: TRBV6-1; d_call: TRBD1; cdr3_nt: TGTGCCAGCAGTGCCACAGGGGTCGACGAGCAGTACTTC; cdr3_aa: CASSATGVDEQYF
j_call: TRBJ1-6; clone_size: .; v_call: TRBV6-1; d_call: TRBD1; cdr3_nt: TGTGCCAGCAGAAGGGACAGTAATTCACCCCTCCACTTT; cdr3_aa: CASRRDSNSPLHF
j_call: TRBJ2-1; clone_size: .; v_call: TRBV12-3/TRBV12-4; d_call: .; cdr3_nt: TGTGCCAGCAGCTTAGCACAGGGTCCCTACAATGAGCAGTTCTTC; cdr3_aa: CASSLAQGPYNEQFF
j_call: TRBJ1-1; clone_size: large; v_call: TRBV6-1; d_call: .; cdr3_nt: TGTGCCACAAAGAAAGGTACTGAAGCTTTCTTT; cdr3_aa: CATKKGTEAFF
j_call: TRBJ2-4; clone_size: few; v_call: TRBV12-3/TRBV12-4; d_call: .; cdr3_nt: TGTGCCAGCAGGGCGGAGGGAAACATTCAGTACTTC; cdr3_aa: CASRAEGNIQYF
j_call: TRBJ2-7; clone_size: few; v_call: TRBV28; d_call: .; cdr3_nt: TGTGCCAGCAGCAGGGGATTCTCCTACGAGCAGTACTTC; cdr3_aa: CASSRGFSYEQYF
j_call: TRBJ2-5; clone_size: .; v_call: TRBV9; d_call: TRBD1; cdr3_nt: TGTGCCAGCATCCCCCCGGGACAGCGGTCTTCAGCCGAGACCCAGTACTTC; cdr3_aa: CASIPPGQRSSAETQYF
j_call: TRBJ1-5; clone_size: few; v_call: TRBV20-1; d_call: TRBD1; cdr3_nt: TGCAGTGCTAGTCGGACAGGGGGGAGTCAGCCCCAGCATTTT; cdr3_aa: CSASRTGGSQPQHF
j_call: TRBJ2-3; clone_size: many; v_call: TRBV7-7; d_call: TRBD2; cdr3_nt: TGTGCTAGCAGCTTAGCGATGCGGGAGAGAGATACGCAGTATTTT; cdr3_aa: CASSLAMRERDTQYF
j_call: TRBJ2-3; clone_size: medium-sized; v_call: TRBV5-6; d_call: .; cdr3_nt: TGTGCCAGCAGCGTTGGAGGAGCGAGAGATACGCAGTATTTT; cdr3_aa: CASSVGGARDTQYF
j_call: TRBJ1-6; clone_size: .; v_call: TRBV11-2; d_call: TRBD1; cdr3_nt: TGTGCCAGCAGCTTCCAGGGACAGAATAATTCACCCCTCCACTTT; cdr3_aa: CASSFQGQNNSPLHF
j_call: TRBJ1-1; clone_size: medium-sized; v_call: TRBV5-1; d_call: TRBD1; cdr3_nt: TGCGCCAGCAGAGACCCAGGGACAGGGTCCACTGAAGCTTTCTTT; cdr3_aa: CASRDPGTGSTEAFF
j_call: TRBJ2-3; clone_size: .; v_call: TRBV5-4; d_call: TRBD1; cdr3_nt: TGTGCCAGCAGCTTGGAGGGGTTAGGGGGCCCAGATACGCAGTATTTT; cdr3_aa: CASSLEGLGGPDTQYF
j_call: TRBJ1-2; clone_size: few; v_call: TRBV6-1; d_call: TRBD1; cdr3_nt: TGTGCCAGCAGTCCGCCCCGCGTACAGGGGGCGGAAGGCTACACCTTC; cdr3_aa: CASSPPRVQGAEGYTF
j_call: TRBJ2-7; clone_size: .; v_call: TRBV2; d_call: TRBD1; cdr3_nt: TGTGCCAGCAGTCAAGGCCCGGGACAGGGGCCCCACGAGCAGTACTTC; cdr3_aa: CASSQGPGQGPHEQYF
j_call: TRBJ1-1; clone_size: .; v_call: TRBV29-1; d_call: TRBD1; cdr3_nt: TGCAGCGTGCGGGACAGGGGCGACACTGAAGCTTTCTTT; cdr3_aa: CSVRDRGDTEAFF
j_call: TRBJ2-1; clone_size: few; v_call: TRBV5-1; d_call: .; cdr3_nt: TGCGCCAGCAGCTGGACACCTTACAATGAGCAGTTCTTC; cdr3_aa: CASSWTPYNEQFF
j_call: TRBJ1-2; clone_size: .; v_call: TRBV12-3/TRBV12-4; d_call: TRBD1; cdr3_nt: TGTGCCAGCAGTTTTGGGACAGGGGGACGTTATGGCTACACCTTC; cdr3_aa: CASSFGTGGRYGYTF